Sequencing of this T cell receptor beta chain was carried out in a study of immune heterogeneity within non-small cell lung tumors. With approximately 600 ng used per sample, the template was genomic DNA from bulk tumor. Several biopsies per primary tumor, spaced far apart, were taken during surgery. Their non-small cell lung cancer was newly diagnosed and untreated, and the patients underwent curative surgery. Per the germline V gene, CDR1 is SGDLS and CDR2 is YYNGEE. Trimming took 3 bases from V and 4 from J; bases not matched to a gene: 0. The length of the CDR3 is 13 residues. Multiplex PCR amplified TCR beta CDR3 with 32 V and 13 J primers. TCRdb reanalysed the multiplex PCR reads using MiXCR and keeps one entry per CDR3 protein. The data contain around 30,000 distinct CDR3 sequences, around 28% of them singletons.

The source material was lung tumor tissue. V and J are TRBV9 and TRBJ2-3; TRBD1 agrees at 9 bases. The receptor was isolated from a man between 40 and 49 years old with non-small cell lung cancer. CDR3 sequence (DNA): TGTGCCAGCAGCGGACAGGGGGCAGATACGCAGTATTTT. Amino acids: CASSGQGADTQYF. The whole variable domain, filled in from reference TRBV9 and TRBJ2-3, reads DSGVTQTPKHLITATGQRVTLRCSPRSGDLSVYWYQQSLDQGLQFLIQYYNGEERAKGNILERFSAQQFPDLHSELNLSSLELGDSALYFCASSGQGADTQYFGPGTRLTVL.